The 28 T cell receptor beta chains reported below all come from one sample, sequenced in a study of T-cell reconstitution after alpha-beta-depleted transplantation in children (dated by TCRdb to between 2015 and 2016). Preparation of the library involved PCR. The data were produced on an Illumina HiSeq 2500. To normalize quantification of the TCRbeta repertoire, the TCR libraries were built with molecular barcoding that relied on unique molecular identifiers. Through fastp at Q25 and MiXCR, TCRdb rebuilt clones from the public reads, retaining in-frame beta chains. Merged by CDR3 protein, the rows form single entries marked with the most common genes and DNA. Across this sample there are about 78,000 distinct CDR3 sequences, with approximately 14% seen only once. Together, the top ten hold 25% to 30% of the sample. The treatment or condition label corresponds to: allogeneic hematopoietic cell transplantation with graft depleted of TCRalphabeta T cells and CD19 B cells.

The sample here was PBMCs, mostly from graft donor cells, taken 180 days after TCRalphabeta/CD19-depleted stem cell transplant. The source of these receptors is a male patient aged 2 to 9 who had a stem cell transplant for acute lymphoblastic leukemia, so the T cells may come from the graft donor.

A few counts support this clonotype. The genes are TRBV6-5 and TRBJ1-2, with D hard to call. Germline V CDR1 and CDR2: MNHEY, SVGAGI. The CDR3 length is 15 residues. The germline V and J ends were trimmed by 0 bases and 4 bases, with 12 bases remaining between them. The CDR3, as DNA: TGTGCCAGCAGTTACTCGAGGTCCGGATTCTATGGCTACACCTTC. Amino acids: CASSYSRSGFYGYTF.

This clonotype appeared a few times. This rearrangement joins TRBV7-8 to TRBJ1-5, with TRBD1 matching 7 bases. Per germline, CDR1 SGHVS and CDR2 FQNEAQ. The V and J ends lost 1 base and 3 bases, in that order; junction bases with no gene match: 15. There are 19 residues in the CDR3. The CDR3 DNA follows: TGTGCCAGCAGCTTAGAGGCCAGGGGGGAGTATAGATCCAATCAGCCCCAGCATTTT. It translates to CASSLEARGEYRSNQPQHF.

The V and J genes are TRBV4-3 and TRBJ2-7; 8 positions match TRBD1. This CDR3 spans 15 amino acids. The V segment lost 1 base and the J segment 3 bases; nucleotides outside the gene matches: 5. Germline assignment: CDR1 LGHNA and CDR2 YSLEER. The CDR3, as DNA: TGCGCCAGCAGCCAAGGCTCCGGGACAGGCTACGAGCAGTACTTC. Translation: CASSQGSGTGYEQYF.

This clonotype was seen more than once but under ten times. The gene calls are TRBV4-3 and TRBJ2-7; TRBD2 is a possible D gene (6 bases). The CDR3 has 13 residues. With 5 bases removed from V and 6 bases from J, the gap between germline ends came to 14 bases. Germline V CDR1 and CDR2: LGHNA, YSLEER. CDR3 nucleotides: TGCGCCAGCAGCTCCCAAAGGAGGGGCGAGCAGTACTTC. Translation gives CASSSQRRGEQYF.

This clonotype appeared many times. The chain carries TRBV5-4 and TRBJ2-7, with D unclear. The ends were cut back, 2 bases at V and 5 bases at J, with 11 bases in the middle. CDR1 is SGHNT, CDR2 YYREEE, per germline (reference sequence). This CDR3 comprises 13 residues. CDR3 DNA: TGTGCCAGCAGCTTTGGTCGGAAGAACGAGCAGTACTTC. Protein product: CASSFGRKNEQYF.

This clonotype has more than one count but fewer than ten. V and J are TRBV5-1 and TRBJ1-1; D possibly corresponds to TRBD1 (5 bases). The CDR3 loop spans 12 amino acids. The germline gives CDR1 SGHRS, CDR2 YFSETQ. Trimming shortened V by 3 bases and J by 6 bases, and 9 bases separated the two germline ends. The CDR3 sequence: CASSSGRAEAFF. For the CDR3, the DNA is TGCGCCAGCAGCTCCGGCAGGGCTGAAGCTTTCTTT.

The rearrangement links TRBV12-3 or TRBV12-4 to TRBJ2-1; D is undetermined. With 2 bases removed from V and 3 bases from J, the gap between germline ends came to 11 bases. This CDR3 is 15 amino acids long. The CDR3 region is CASSLRSLNYNEQFF. The CDR3 DNA reads as TGTGCCAGCAGTTTAAGAAGCCTTAACTACAATGAGCAGTTCTTC.

The gene calls are TRBV30 and TRBJ2-1; D gene ambiguous. The CDR3 has 14 amino acids. Germline V gene sequence: CDR1 GTSNPN, CDR2 SVGIG (reference sequence). Between the trimmed V and J ends, which lost 3 bases and 0 bases, there was a span of 9 bases. The CDR3 here is CAWSLGLSYNEQFF. CDR3 bases: TGTGCCTGGAGCTTAGGTCTCTCCTACAATGAGCAGTTCTTC.

This clonotype was seen a few times. This sequence joins TRBV29-1 and TRBJ2-5; no firm D call. Trimming removed 5 bases from V and 1 base from J, with 11 bases in between. The CDR3 length is 13 residues. Per germline, CDR1 SQVTM and CDR2 ANQGSEA. DNA of the CDR3: TGCAGCGTTTACAAACGGAGCCAAGAGACCCAGTACTTC. It codes for CSVYKRSQETQYF.

This clonotype was counted at least ten times. The chain carries TRBV12-3 or TRBV12-4 and TRBJ2-7; D gene ambiguous. The CDR3 is 11 amino acids. V lost 5 bases to trimming and J lost 1 base, with 3 bases between them. CDR3 amino acids: CASSPSYEQYF. The DNA of the CDR3 is TGTGCCAGCAGTCCATCCTACGAGCAGTACTTC.

The rearrangement links TRBV7-8 to TRBJ2-1; 8 bases are a match to TRBD2. V shed 0 bases and J 8 bases; nucleotides not matched to a gene: 9. This CDR3 is 16 amino acids long. The germline V gene has CDR1 SGHVS and CDR2 FQNEAQ. The CDR3 bases are TGTGCCAGCAGCTTAGCGGGGGTAGCGGGGTATGATGAGCAGTTCTTC. It specifies CASSLAGVAGYDEQFF. Based on the CDR3 plus reference TRBV7-8 and TRBJ2-1, the full variable domain is GAGVSQSPRYKVAKRGQDVALRCDPISGHVSLFWYQQALGQGPEFLTYFQNEAQLDKSGLPSDRFFAERPEGSVSTLKIQRTQQEDSAVYLCASSLAGVAGYDEQFFGPGTRLTVL.

This clonotype was detected a few times. The chain employs TRBV4-3 and TRBJ2-7; weak D call: TRBD2 (6 bases). Germline CDR1 and CDR2: LGHNA and YSLEER. The V gene lost 1 base and the J gene lost 2 bases, with 12 bases spanning the gap. CDR3 size: 15 residues. The CDR3, as DNA: TGCGCCAGCAGCCAAGGCGCTAGCGCCGCCTACGAGCAGTACTTC. Translating it yields CASSQGASAAYEQYF.

The chain links TRBV5-1 to TRBJ2-5, with 12 bases matching TRBD2. The V gene's germline CDR1 is SGHRS and CDR2 YFSETQ. J gave up 4 bases and V 4 bases, and 8 bases lay outside the gene matches. The CDR3 length is 16 residues. The CDR3 loop is CASSPRTSGIGETQYF. CDR3 DNA: TGCGCCAGCAGCCCCAGGACTAGCGGGATAGGAGAGACCCAGTACTTC.

V usage is TRBV25-1 and J usage is TRBJ2-1; D call uncertain. The V gene's germline CDR1 is MGHDK and CDR2 SYGVNS. The CDR3 is 13 residues long. The V and J ends lost 9 bases and 10 bases respectively, with 19 bases between them. The CDR3 nucleotides read TGTGCCAGTGGGATCTCCGACTTCATCGAGCAGTTCTTC. Residues: CASGISDFIEQFF. The whole variable domain, filled in from reference TRBV25-1 and TRBJ2-1, reads EADIYQTPRYLVIGTGKKITLECSQTMGHDKMYWYQQDPGMELHLIHYSYGVNSTEKGDLSSESTVSRIRTEHFPLTLESARPSHTSQYLCASGISDFIEQFFGPGTRLTVL.

The rearrangement joins TRBV12-3 or TRBV12-4 to TRBJ1-5; D not resolved. The CDR3 has 13 amino acids. Trimming cost V 2 bases and J 7 bases, with 9 bases left between them. The CDR3 region has the DNA TGTGCCAGCAGTTTACTCCCTACACAGCCCCAGCATTTT. Translating gives CASSLLPTQPQHF.

This clonotype showed up just a few times. The chain combines TRBV7-3 with TRBJ2-2, with 13 bases lining up with TRBD2. Trimming removed 1 base from V and 7 bases from J; junction bases left unmatched: 6. CDR3 length: 17 residues. Germline V gives CDR1 SGHTA, CDR2 FQGTGA. The CDR3 DNA follows: TGTGCCAGCAGCTTAAGACTAGCGGGGGGCCCCGTCGGGGAGCTGTTTTTT. This codes for CASSLRLAGGPVGELFF.

The chain joins TRBV9 to TRBJ2-1; 7 bases line up with TRBD2. Per the germline V gene, CDR1 is SGDLS and CDR2 is YYNGEE. The CDR3 has 12 residues. The V gene end was trimmed by 3 bases and the J gene end by 10 bases; junction bases not matched to a gene: 4. The CDR3 is CASSGGGEEQFF. For the CDR3, the DNA is TGTGCCAGCAGCGGCGGGGGTGAGGAGCAGTTCTTC. Full variable domain (missing parts from reference TRBV9 and TRBJ2-1): DSGVTQTPKHLITATGQRVTLRCSPRSGDLSVYWYQQSLDQGLQFLIQYYNGEERAKGNILERFSAQQFPDLHSELNLSSLELGDSALYFCASSGGGEEQFFGPGTRLTVL.

This chain connects TRBV20-1 to TRBJ1-6; 8 bases fit TRBD1. This CDR3 has 15 amino acids. The V gene's germline CDR1 is DFQATT and CDR2 SNEGSKA (reference sequence). J gave up 0 bases and V 5 bases, and 3 bases lay outside the gene matches. The chain's CDR3 is CSAHRGSSYNSPLHF. The CDR3 DNA reads TGCAGTGCTCACAGGGGGAGCTCCTATAATTCACCCCTCCACTTT.

This clonotype has only a few counts. The genes are TRBV12-3 or TRBV12-4 and TRBJ2-7; 8 bases map to TRBD1. The length of the CDR3 is 13 residues. V lost 6 bases to trimming and J lost 7 bases; unmatched junction nucleotides: 8. The CDR3 spells CASRIVQGGEQYF. CDR3 sequence (DNA): TGTGCCAGCAGAATCGTACAGGGGGGAGAGCAGTACTTC.

The V and J genes are TRBV14 and TRBJ2-7, with D uncertain. The CDR3 contains 14 residues. Trimming pared 5 bases from V and 2 bases from J, leaving 13 bases between. The germline gives CDR1 SGHDN, CDR2 FVKESK. The CDR3 here is CASSFHPLPYEQYF. In nucleotides, the CDR3 is TGTGCCAGCAGCTTCCACCCACTCCCCTACGAGCAGTACTTC.

This clonotype was found many times. CDR3 nucleotide sequence: TGTGCCAGCAGCCTTGACAACTCTGGGGCCAACGTCCTGACTTTC. It yields the protein CASSLDNSGANVLTF. The rearrangement joins TRBV7-9 to TRBJ2-6; D ambiguous. The germline V gene has CDR1 SEHNR and CDR2 FQNEAQ (reference sequence). Trimming took 5 bases from V and 0 from J, leaving 8 bases between them. CDR3 size: 15 residues.

This clonotype was observed a handful of times. CDR3 loop: CASTLGRGLPTNEKLFF. The CDR3, as DNA: TGTGCCAGCACCCTAGGCAGGGGGTTACCAACTAATGAAAAACTGTTTTTT. This rearrangement joins TRBV12-3 or TRBV12-4 to TRBJ1-4; 7 bases line up with TRBD1. The CDR3 has 17 residues. The V segment lost 7 bases and the J segment 0 bases; nucleotides outside the gene matches: 11.

This clonotype was observed a few times. The rearrangement links TRBV20-1 to TRBJ2-3; D ambiguous. V was shortened by 7 bases and J by 1 base, with 12 bases between the two germline ends. CDR1 and CDR2 from the germline V gene are DFQATT and SNEGSKA (reference sequence). This CDR3 has 13 residues. CDR3 residues: CSGRRAGTDTQYF. As DNA, the CDR3 is TGCAGTGGTCGTCGCGCCGGCACAGATACGCAGTATTTT.

The genes are TRBV11-2 and TRBJ2-1, with 9 bases fitting TRBD2. This CDR3 spans 19 amino acids. V dropped 2 bases and J dropped 4; count of bases not matched to a gene: 15. Germline V gene sequence: CDR1 SGHAT, CDR2 FQNNGV. The CDR3 bases are TGTGCCAGCAGCTTAATCCCCTCCCCGTCTAGCGGGGCTTACAATGAGCAGTTCTTC. This sequence encodes CASSLIPSPSSGAYNEQFF.

The table lists this clonotype with a few counts. This rearrangement joins TRBV28 to TRBJ2-1, with 14 bases lining up with TRBD2. The CDR3 is 13 residues long. The germline V gene encodes CDR1 MDHEN and CDR2 SYDVKM. After removal of 11 bases from V and 8 bases from J, the junction contained 5 bases not matched to a gene. The CDR3: CALGLAGEDEQFF. The CDR3 DNA follows: TGTGCCCTGGGACTAGCGGGGGAGGATGAGCAGTTCTTC.

This rearrangement joins TRBV29-1 to TRBJ1-5; 7 bases agree with TRBD1. This CDR3 has 15 amino acids. The V gene end was trimmed by 4 bases and the J gene end by 0 bases; junction bases not matched to a gene: 6. From germline, CDR1 is SQVTM and CDR2 ANQGSEA. The CDR3 nucleotides read TGCAGCGTTGCTCCCGGGACAGCTAGCAATCAGCCCCAGCATTTT. This encodes CSVAPGTASNQPQHF.

This clonotype was seen at least ten times. The chain combines TRBV20-1 with TRBJ2-3; 9 bases are shared with TRBD2. Per the germline V gene, CDR1 is DFQATT and CDR2 is SNEGSKA (reference sequence). The ends lost 7 bases at V and 2 bases at J; junction bases unmatched: 7. The CDR3 consists of 14 residues. The CDR3 nucleotides are TGCAGTGTGGCGACTAGCGGCCCCACAGATACGCAGTATTTT. Amino acids: CSVATSGPTDTQYF.

This clonotype appeared a few times. The chain is built from TRBV5-1 and TRBJ2-7, with 8 bases aligning to TRBD1. CDR3 length: 13 amino acids. The J segment lost 2 bases and the V segment lost 3 bases, leaving 1 base of the junction unmatched. Germline V CDR1 and CDR2: SGHRS, YFSETQ. The CDR3 DNA reads as TGCGCCAGCAGCTCGACAGGGGCCTACGAGCAGTACTTC. Protein product: CASSSTGAYEQYF.